This TCR gamma chain was identified in a study of gamma-delta chains in newborns, infants, children. TCRdb processed the reads again with the CATT caller. The sample lists approximately 1,500 gamma-chain clones; roughly three quarters were seen once. The CDR3 is 16 residues long. The V gene's germline CDR1 is GITISATS and CDR2 ISYDGTV (reference sequence). After removal of 7 bases from V and 7 bases from J, the junction contained 10 bases not matched to a gene. The sample comprised blood. The rearrangement joins TRGV9 to TRGJP. The source is a child who was a newborn, infant or young child, either healthy, febrile or measles-vaccinated (not recorded which). The CDR3 bases are TGTGCCTTGTGTTATTGTTGGGAGTTGGGCAAAAAAATCAAGGTATTT. Protein sequence: CALCYCWELGKKIKVF.